A selection of T cell receptor beta chains follows, all from one sample in a study of PD-L1 blockade in urothelial cancer. Assay: immunoSEQ multiplex PCR; the TCRdb copy retains only in-frame clones and omits some. In the table there are tens of thousands of clones, around nine tenths of which are singletons. Source: PBMCs, taken around atezolizumab (anti-PD-L1) treatment. The receptor set was obtained from a woman aged 60-75 years with urothelial cancer. Each CDR3 is given with its conserved first and last residue. D genes are given only for firm matches. Only part of the rows carry a size: once, few, many, or a class if the clone is expanded.

d_gene	v_gene	abundance	j_gene	CDR3aa	CDR3nt
TRBD1	TRBV18	-	TRBJ2-1	CASSRLGQGTYNEQFF	TGTGCCAGCTCCCGACTTGGACAGGGGACTTACAATGAGCAGTTCTTC
-	TRBV19	-	TRBJ2-1	CASSIRLYNEQFF	TGTGCCAGTAGTATCCGGTTATACAATGAGCAGTTCTTC
-	TRBV5-1	-	TRBJ1-5	CASRPGAVSNQPQHF	TGCGCCAGCAGACCAGGGGCAGTAAGCAATCAGCCCCAGCATTTT
-	TRBV19	-	TRBJ2-2	CASRLSGAANTGELFF	TGTGCCAGTAGGCTTAGCGGAGCCGCGAACACCGGGGAGCTGTTTTTT
-	TRBV10-1	-	TRBJ2-7	CASSESAASYEQYF	TGCGCCAGCAGTGAGTCGGCGGCGAGCTACGAGCAGTACTTC
TRBD2	TRBV14	once	TRBJ2-5	CASSRTSGSRETQYF	TGTGCCAGCAGCCGGACTAGCGGGAGTCGGGAGACCCAGTACTTC
-	TRBV2	-	TRBJ1-2	CASGQIANYGYTF	TGTGCCTCAGGACAGATTGCTAACTATGGCTACACCTTC
-	TRBV9	-	TRBJ1-1	CASSVMWGGTEAFF	TGTGCCAGCAGCGTAATGTGGGGGGGCACTGAAGCTTTCTTT
-	TRBV10-3	-	TRBJ1-4	CAIRQGTDEKLFF	TGTGCCATCAGACAGGGCACGGATGAAAAACTGTTTTTT
-	TRBV5-8	-	TRBJ1-1	CASSPEAREELRAFF	TGTGCCAGCAGCCCCGAGGCAAGGGAGGAGCTGCGGGCTTTCTTT
-	TRBV4-3	few	TRBJ2-3	CASSQDYRTDTQYF	TGCGCCAGCAGCCAAGATTATCGCACAGATACGCAGTATTTT
TRBD2	TRBV7-8	-	TRBJ2-1	CASSLAGGGAHNEQFF	TGTGCCAGCAGCTTAGCTGGCGGGGGGGCTCACAATGAGCAGTTCTTC
TRBD2	TRBV28	-	TRBJ2-1	CASSPLAGLGNEQFF	TGTGCCAGCAGTCCACTAGCGGGACTGGGCAATGAGCAGTTCTTC
-	TRBV7-2	-	TRBJ1-2	CASSLLVGQGHYGYTF	TGTGCCAGCAGCTTACTAGTAGGGCAGGGGCACTATGGCTACACCTTC
-	TRBV5-1	-	TRBJ2-7	CASRGGGSSGEQYF	TGCGCCAGCAGAGGCGGTGGGTCATCGGGCGAGCAGTACTTC
-	TRBV28	-	TRBJ2-2	CASSLVGDTGELFF	TGTGCCAGCAGTTTGGTAGGGGACACCGGGGAGCTGTTTTTT
TRBD2	TRBV7-2	-	TRBJ2-1	CASSWEGLPNNEQFF	TGTGCCAGCAGCTGGGAGGGCCTGCCCAACAATGAGCAGTTCTTC
-	TRBV5-1	-	TRBJ1-2	CASSFTGSYGYTF	TGCGCCAGCAGCTTTACAGGATCCTATGGCTACACCTTC
TRBD1	TRBV27	-	TRBJ2-1	CASSPGQGIYNEQFF	TGTGCCAGCAGCCCGGGACAGGGGATCTACAATGAGCAGTTCTTC
-	TRBV4-2	-	TRBJ2-2	CASSQERAANTGELFF	TGTGCCAGCAGCCAAGAGCGGGCCGCGAACACCGGGGAGCTGTTTTTT
-	TRBV19	-	TRBJ2-1	CASRAPSSYNEQFF	TGTGCCAGTAGGGCCCCTAGCTCCTACAATGAGCAGTTCTTC
-	TRBV7-9	once	TRBJ2-1	CASRGQSSYNEQFF	TGTGCCAGCCGCGGACAGAGCTCCTACAATGAGCAGTTCTTC
-	TRBV6-6	-	TRBJ1-3	CASSYAGRSGNTIYF	TGTGCCAGCAGTTACGCAGGTCGCTCTGGAAACACCATATATTTT
TRBD1	TRBV7-2	-	TRBJ2-1	CASSSTRQGNLNEQFF	TGTGCCAGCAGCTCTACCCGACAGGGAAACCTCAATGAGCAGTTCTTC
-	TRBV18	-	TRBJ2-7	CASSPPGGYEQYF	TGTGCCAGCTCACCGCCCGGGGGTTACGAGCAGTACTTC
TRBD1	TRBV7-3	-	TRBJ1-2	CASSLTGTDYYGYTF	TGTGCCAGCAGCTTGACCGGGACAGATTACTATGGCTACACCTTC
-	TRBV6-1	-	TRBJ1-1	CASSENWGAGTEAFF	TGTGCCAGCAGTGAAAATTGGGGTGCGGGCACTGAAGCTTTCTTT
-	TRBV4-2	-	TRBJ2-1	CASSPSRGAYNEQFF	TGTGCCAGCAGCCCTTCTCGAGGAGCATACAATGAGCAGTTCTTC
TRBD2	TRBV10-3	-	TRBJ2-7	CAISESTGGYEQYF	TGTGCCATCAGTGAGTCTACGGGGGGGTACGAGCAGTACTTC
-	TRBV7-9	-	TRBJ2-5	CASTFQGAQETQYF	TGTGCCAGCACCTTCCAAGGGGCCCAAGAGACCCAGTACTTC
TRBD1	TRBV7-2	-	TRBJ1-1	CASSFTGVLNTEAFF	TGTGCCAGCAGCTTCACAGGGGTGTTGAACACTGAAGCTTTCTTT
-	TRBV27	-	TRBJ1-3	CAPEGGRGYSGNTIYF	TGTGCCCCCGAAGGCGGCAGGGGTTATTCTGGAAACACCATATATTTT
TRBD1	TRBV7-9	-	TRBJ2-7	CASSTPGQGLWNF	TGTGCCAGCAGCACACCGGGACAGGGCCTCTGGAACTTC
TRBD2	TRBV9	-	TRBJ2-5	CASSVPGGLAGGETQYF	TGTGCCAGCAGCGTACCTGGGGGACTAGCGGGAGGGGAGACCCAGTACTTC
-	TRBV9	-	TRBJ1-1	CASSPQGDILNTEAFF	TGTGCCAGCAGCCCCCAGGGCGACATCCTGAACACTGAAGCTTTCTTT
TRBD1	TRBV19	-	TRBJ2-3	CASENTGVGPDTQYF	TGTGCCAGCGAGAATACAGGGGTTGGCCCAGATACGCAGTATTTT
TRBD1	TRBV4-3	few	TRBJ1-2	CASSRTLTGARGYTF	TGCGCCAGCAGCCGGACTCTGACAGGGGCTAGAGGCTACACCTTC
-	TRBV27	-	TRBJ2-7	CASSWGTGTNEQYF	TGTGCCAGCAGTTGGGGGACTGGAACGAACGAGCAGTACTTC
-	TRBV18	-	TRBJ2-3	CASSPPPRDTQYF	TGTGCCAGCTCACCACCGCCTCGGGATACGCAGTATTTT
TRBD1	TRBV5-6	-	TRBJ2-7	CASSLVRQGAHLFSYEQYF	TGTGCCAGCAGCTTAGTGCGACAGGGGGCCCACTTATTCTCCTACGAGCAGTACTTC
TRBD1	TRBV5-1	-	TRBJ2-3	CASSLSGRDRGTDTQYF	TGCGCCAGCAGCTTGTCGGGCCGGGACAGGGGAACAGATACGCAGTATTTT
-	TRBV6-1	once	TRBJ1-6	CASSRGSSYNSPLHF	TGTGCCAGCAGTAGGGGTAGCTCCTATAATTCACCCCTCCACTTT
TRBD1	TRBV5-8	-	TRBJ1-2	CASSLGQGTNYGYTF	TGTGCCAGCAGCTTGGGACAGGGAACCAACTATGGCTACACCTTC
TRBD2	TRBV7-9	-	TRBJ2-3	CASSLARGTSGGSTDTQYF	TGTGCCAGCAGCTTAGCGCGGGGGACTAGCGGGGGGAGCACAGATACGCAGTATTTT
-	TRBV7-3	once	TRBJ1-2	CASSLGGAYGYTF	TGTGCCAGCAGCTTAGGGGGCGCCTATGGCTACACCTTC
TRBD1	TRBV6-5	once	TRBJ1-2	CASSLGTAANYGYTF	TGTGCCAGCAGTCTAGGGACAGCAGCTAACTATGGCTACACCTTC
-	TRBV4-3	-	TRBJ2-7	CASSQGSGREQYF	TGCGCCAGCAGCCAAGGCTCAGGGCGGGAGCAGTACTTC
TRBD2	TRBV29-1	-	TRBJ2-2	CSGGGETGELFF	TGCAGCGGGGGAGGGGAGACCGGGGAGCTGTTTTTT
-	TRBV7-2	-	TRBJ2-3	CASSLRMDTQYF	TGTGCCAGCAGCCTAAGAATGGATACGCAGTATTTT
TRBD2	TRBV2	-	TRBJ2-5	CASSEELAGTKTQYF	TGTGCCAGCAGTGAAGAACTAGCGGGAACTAAGACCCAGTACTTC
TRBD1	TRBV5-4	-	TRBJ2-3	CASSLAGTATDTQYF	TGTGCCAGCAGCTTGGCCGGGACAGCCACAGATACGCAGTATTTT
TRBD2	TRBV5-1	-	TRBJ2-7	CASGEGMGTMYEQYF	TGCGCCAGCGGTGAGGGGATGGGGACTATGTACGAGCAGTACTTC
-	TRBV5-1	-	TRBJ2-7	CASSTDRAYEQYF	TGCGCCAGCAGCACCGACAGAGCCTACGAGCAGTACTTC
-	TRBV28	-	TRBJ1-3	CASTRGSGTIYF	TGTGCCAGCACTAGGGGTTCAGGCACCATATATTTT